What follows describes a single T cell receptor (beta chain). Its antigen remains unidentified. The data stem from a study of glioma-infiltrating T cells after dendritic cell vaccination. Whole-study results and caveats: Survival was not directly related to TCR clonality in these patients. Complete blood and tumor specimen sets were limited to few patients.

Per germline, CDR1 LGHNA and CDR2 YSLEER. Trimming removed 5 bases at V and 6 bases at J, with 12 bases between. The CDR3 runs 13 residues. TCRdb's table, derived via immunoSEQ multiplex PCR, lists solely in-frame clones and lacks some. The sample lists roughly 51,000 clones; 85% were seen once. Patients had residual fresh-frozen tumor tissue and more than two years of survival data. PBMC sampling occurred before vaccination, two weeks after the third dose, and at progression. The receptor was isolated from a human donor with glioblastoma. The material sequenced was blood, taken before dendritic cell vaccination. The chain recombines TRBV4-3 with TRBJ2-3; D unresolved. CDR3 nucleotide sequence: TGCGCCAGCAGCGCCGGGTATGAGGATACGCAGTATTTT. Its protein product is CASSAGYEDTQYF.